This T cell receptor beta chain is from a study of low-dose radiotherapy and immunotherapy resistance in tumors. As to time point: after trial treatment. Treatment described: LDRT plus nivolumab, ipilimumab, low-dose cyclophosphamide and aspirin (RACIN trial). TRAV- and TRBV-specific primers were used for first-strand cDNA, which covered alpha and beta chains. The TCRs were subjected to amplification over about 20 PCR cycles employing a constant-region primer in conjunction with a V-primer adapter. TCRdb recomputed calls from the reads with MiXCR, one row per CDR3 protein. This sample has some 94,000 distinct CDR3 sequences; 20% occur once, and the top ten carry 10% to 15%. At least ten counts were recorded for this clonotype. V was clipped by 4 bases and J by 0 bases; unmatched bases: 1. The CDR3 has 16 residues. Per the germline V gene, CDR1 is LNHDA and CDR2 is SQIVND (reference sequence).

This rearrangement joins TRBV19 to TRBJ2-2; 11 nucleotides align to TRBD2. Sequenced material: PBMCs, taken after low-dose radiotherapy plus immunotherapy. The clonotype comes from a female donor with ovarian cancer. This CDR3 is CASSKGLAANTGELFF. The CDR3 DNA reads TGTGCCAGTAGTAAGGGACTAGCGGCGAACACCGGGGAGCTGTTTTTT.